What follows are 22 T cell receptor beta chains derived from one specimen sequenced in a study of T cells in tuberculosis. Sequenced by immunoSEQ multiplex PCR; TCRdb stores in-frame clones only, minus some. The data hold fewer than 40,000 clones, with more than 85% observed a single time. Time point defined: new active TB diagnosis, blood taken before or within 7 days of starting treatment. Sample: PBMCs, taken at tuberculosis diagnosis. These TCRs come from an adult with tuberculosis.

J is TRBJ1-2 and V is TRBV25-1; D remains ambiguous. Trimming removed 2 bases at V and 6 bases at J, with 10 bases between. The CDR3 is made up of 13 amino acids. Looked up from germline, CDR1 is MGHDK and CDR2 is SYGVNS. The chain's CDR3 is CASSETGENGYTF. The CDR3, as DNA: TGTGCCAGCAGTGAAACTGGGGAGAATGGCTACACCTTC.

The CDR3 DNA reads TGCGCCAGCAGCCAAGTGGTTGCAGGGGGCGGTTCACCCCTCCACTTT. It encodes CASSQVVAGGGSPLHF. V usage is TRBV4-1 and J usage is TRBJ1-6, with TRBD1 matching over 8 bases. Trimming cost V 1 base and J 9 bases; bases outside gene matches: 8. CDR3 length: 16 residues. Germline V CDR1 and CDR2: MGHRA, YSYEKL.

This chain connects TRBV5-6 to TRBJ2-1, with 9 nucleotides matching TRBD2. Germline lookup yields CDR1 SGHDT and CDR2 YYEEEE. V dropped 4 bases and J dropped 7; count of bases not matched to a gene: 6. The CDR3 totals 14 residues. In DNA form, the CDR3 reads TGTGCCAGCAGCCGCTCGGGACTAGCAAATGAGCAGTTCTTC. It yields the protein CASSRSGLANEQFF.

The gene calls are TRBV2 and TRBJ2-3; 9 bases fit TRBD2. This CDR3 spans 15 amino acids. V lost 4 bases and J lost 5; bases outside the gene matches: 7. CDR1 SNHLY and CDR2 FYNNEI come from the germline V gene. The CDR3, as DNA: TGTGCCAGCAGTGTGCGGCGGGGGGGCCAAGATACGCAGTATTTT. It codes for CASSVRRGGQDTQYF.

J is TRBJ1-1 and V is TRBV5-4; possibly TRBD1 for D (6 bases). Germline loops: CDR1 SGHNT, CDR2 YYREEE (reference sequence). This CDR3 region has 15 residues. The V end lost 2 bases, the J end lost 0 bases, and 11 bases lay between the germline ends. This chain's CDR3 is CASSLWTAMNTEAFF. DNA for the CDR3: TGTGCCAGCAGCTTATGGACAGCGATGAACACTGAAGCTTTCTTT.

J is TRBJ1-1 and V is TRBV30; no firm D call. The CDR3 consists of 13 residues. Trimming cost V 4 bases and J 0 bases, with 9 bases left between them. In germline, CDR1 is GTSNPN, CDR2 SVGIG (reference sequence). CDR3 loop: CAWNMKMNTEAFF. DNA for the CDR3: TGTGCCTGGAACATGAAAATGAACACTGAAGCTTTCTTT.

The CDR3: CASSYSRGRTDTQYF. As DNA, the CDR3 is TGTGCCAGCAGTTACTCAAGGGGCCGCACAGATACGCAGTATTTT. The rearrangement joins TRBV6-5 to TRBJ2-3; tentatively, D is TRBD1 (5 bases). Trimming removed 0 bases at V and 1 base at J, with 8 bases between. Germline CDR1 MNHEY, CDR2 SVGAGI. The CDR3 contains 15 residues.

The rearrangement links TRBV6-6 to TRBJ1-5, with D perhaps matching TRBD1 (5 bases). CDR1 is MNHNY and CDR2 is SVGAGI in the germline V gene (reference sequence). Trimming stripped 2 bases from V and 0 bases from J, with 11 bases between. This CDR3 contains 16 residues. This chain's CDR3 is CASSYAGDFSNQPQHF. As DNA, the CDR3 is TGTGCCAGCAGTTACGCGGGGGACTTTAGCAATCAGCCCCAGCATTTT.

V gene TRBV2 combines with J gene TRBJ2-5; D is perhaps TRBD1 (6 bases). Germline assignment: CDR1 SNHLY and CDR2 FYNNEI. Trimming removed 7 bases from V and 5 bases from J, with 20 bases in between. This CDR3 region has 15 residues. CDR3 loop: CASIGISRGGETQYF. The CDR3, as DNA: TGTGCCAGCATCGGGATTAGCAGGGGCGGGGAGACCCAGTACTTC.

The rearrangement joins TRBV4-3 to TRBJ2-1, with D possibly being TRBD1 (7 bases). The CDR3 has 16 amino acids. With 1 base removed from V and 4 bases from J, the gap between germline ends came to 14 bases. Germline CDR1 LGHNA, CDR2 YSLEER. The CDR3, as DNA: TGCGCCAGCAGCCAAGCGGAGGGGGCACGGTACAATGAGCAGTTCTTC. It translates to CASSQAEGARYNEQFF.

The chain joins TRBV6-5 to TRBJ1-1, with 7 bases that match TRBD1. The CDR3 is 15 amino acids. Germline V lookup: CDR1 MNHEY, CDR2 SVGAGI. The trim removed 6 bases at V and 4 bases at J, leaving 11 bases unmatched. The CDR3 DNA is TGTGCCAGCAGCCTAACAGGGGCGCTGAGCACTGAAGCTTTCTTT. Amino acids: CASSLTGALSTEAFF.

The chain couples TRBV25-1 to TRBJ2-7; the match to TRBD2 covers 8 bases. CDR1 MGHDK and CDR2 SYGVNS come from the germline V gene. V lost 3 bases to trimming and J lost 2 bases; unmatched junction nucleotides: 3. The CDR3 runs to 14 residues. CDR3 amino acids: CASSERGATYEQYF. The CDR3 region has the DNA TGTGCCAGCAGTGAGCGGGGGGCGACCTACGAGCAGTACTTC.

The chain has TRBV21-1 and TRBJ2-7; TRBD2 is the table's D call and was not checked against the DNA. TRBV21-1 is tagged as a pseudogene. This CDR3 has 14 amino acids. In nucleotides, the CDR3 is TGTGCCAGCAGCAAAGTGCGGGGGTCCTACGAGCAGTACTTC. Amino acid sequence: CASSKVRGSYEQYF.

The chain links TRBV9 to TRBJ2-7; TRBD1 aligns across 8 bases. The CDR3 totals 15 residues. The ends lost 5 bases at V and 0 bases at J; junction bases unmatched: 7. Germline lookup yields CDR1 SGDLS and CDR2 YYNGEE. The CDR3 here is CASSGRQGFSYEQYF. CDR3 sequence (DNA): TGTGCCAGCAGTGGACGACAGGGGTTCTCCTACGAGCAGTACTTC.

This rearrangement joins TRBV14 to TRBJ2-6; 9 bases line up with TRBD1. V gave up 3 bases and J gave up 2 bases; unmatched junction bases: 5. The germline V gene has CDR1 SGHDN and CDR2 FVKESK. This CDR3 contains 17 residues. The CDR3 coding sequence is TGTGCCAGCAGCCATCGGACAGGGGTAACTGGGGCCAACGTCCTGACTTTC. Its protein product is CASSHRTGVTGANVLTF.

Notes on this clone: The identical CDR3 is also encoded by other nucleotide sequences in the sample. The V call is TRBV6-5, the J call TRBJ1-1; D call uncertain. The CDR3 is 14 residues long. Germline assignment: CDR1 MNHEY and CDR2 SVGAGI. The V end lost 0 bases, the J end lost 1 base, and 6 bases lay between the germline ends. The CDR3 reads CASSYSLRNTEAFF. The CDR3 bases are TGTGCCAGCAGTTACTCGTTGAGGAACACTGAAGCTTTCTTT.

V gene TRBV6-1 combines with J gene TRBJ2-1, with 8 bases matching TRBD2. The CDR3 runs to 17 residues. V dropped 2 bases and J dropped 2; count of bases not matched to a gene: 8. CDR1 MNHNS and CDR2 SASEGT come from the germline V gene. The CDR3 loop reads CASSERWPGGPYNEQFF. CDR3 nucleotide sequence: TGTGCCAGCAGTGAAAGGTGGCCGGGGGGGCCCTACAATGAGCAGTTCTTC.

V is TRBV2 and J is TRBJ1-1, with D uncertain. Germline lookup yields CDR1 SNHLY and CDR2 FYNNEI. With 3 bases removed from V and 0 bases from J, the gap between germline ends came to 5 bases. The CDR3 covers 13 residues. The CDR3 region has the DNA TGTGCCAGCAGTGAGGAGGTGAACACTGAAGCTTTCTTT. Its translation: CASSEEVNTEAFF.

The chain has TRBV29-1 and TRBJ2-7; D remains ambiguous. The CDR3 has 15 amino acids. V was shortened by 3 bases and J by 3 bases, with 18 bases between the two germline ends. Germline CDR1 reads SQVTM; CDR2 reads ANQGSEA. The CDR3 DNA reads TGCAGCGTTGAGATCGCGGAAGGTCTTATCTACGAGCAGTACTTC. Translated, it gives CSVEIAEGLIYEQYF.

The chain carries TRBV19 and TRBJ1-5, with 8 bases identical to TRBD1. The J segment lost 1 base and the V segment lost 3 bases, leaving 5 bases of the junction unmatched. CDR3 size: 16 residues. The germline V gene encodes CDR1 LNHDA and CDR2 SQIVND (reference sequence). The CDR3 DNA sequence: TGTGCCAGTAGTATGAGGGACAGGAAGAGCAATCAGCCCCAGCATTTT. It encodes CASSMRDRKSNQPQHF.

This chain links TRBV6-5 with TRBJ1-3; 9 bases match TRBD1. The CDR3 runs 15 residues. Germline assignment: CDR1 MNHEY and CDR2 SVGAGI. V gave up 4 bases and J gave up 2 bases; unmatched junction bases: 3. The CDR3 coding sequence is TGTGCCAGCAGTTCCACAGGGGGCGCTGGAAACACCATATATTTT. It yields the protein CASSSTGGAGNTIYF.

The genes are TRBV5-6 and TRBJ1-6; 7 nucleotides align to TRBD1. The CDR3 loop spans 16 amino acids. The J segment lost 0 bases and the V segment lost 0 bases, leaving 0 bases of the junction unmatched. The germline V gene encodes CDR1 SGHDT and CDR2 YYEEEE. CDR3 nucleotides: TGTGCCAGCAGCTTGGGGGACAGCTCCTATAATTCACCCCTCCACTTT. Amino acid sequence: CASSLGDSSYNSPLHF.